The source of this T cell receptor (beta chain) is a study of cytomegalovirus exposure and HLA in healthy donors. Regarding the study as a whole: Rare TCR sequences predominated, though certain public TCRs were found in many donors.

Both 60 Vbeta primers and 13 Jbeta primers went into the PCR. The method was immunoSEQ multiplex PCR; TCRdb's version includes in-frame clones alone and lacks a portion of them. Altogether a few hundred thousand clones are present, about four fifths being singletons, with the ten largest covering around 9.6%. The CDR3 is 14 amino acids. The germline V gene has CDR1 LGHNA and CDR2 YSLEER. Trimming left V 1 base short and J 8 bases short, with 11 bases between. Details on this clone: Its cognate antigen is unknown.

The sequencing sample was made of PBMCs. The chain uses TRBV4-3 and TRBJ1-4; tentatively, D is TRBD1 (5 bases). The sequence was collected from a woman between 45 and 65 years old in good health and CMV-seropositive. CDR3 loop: CASSQGRVGEKLFF. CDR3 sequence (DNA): TGCGCCAGCAGCCAAGGCAGGGTCGGGGAAAAACTGTTTTTT.